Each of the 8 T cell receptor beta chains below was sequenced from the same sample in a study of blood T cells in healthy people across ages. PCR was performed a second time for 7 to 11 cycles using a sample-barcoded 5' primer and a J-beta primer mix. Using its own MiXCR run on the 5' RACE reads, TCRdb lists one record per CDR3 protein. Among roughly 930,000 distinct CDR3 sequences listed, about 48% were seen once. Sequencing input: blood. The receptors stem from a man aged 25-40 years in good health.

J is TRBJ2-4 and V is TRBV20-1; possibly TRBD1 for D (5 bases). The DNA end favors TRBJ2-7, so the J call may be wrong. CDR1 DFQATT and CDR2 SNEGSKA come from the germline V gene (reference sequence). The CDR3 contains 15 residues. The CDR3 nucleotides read TGCAGTGCTAGAGAGCGAGCAGGGTTCACCTACGAGCAGTACTTC. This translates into CSARERAGFTYEQYF.

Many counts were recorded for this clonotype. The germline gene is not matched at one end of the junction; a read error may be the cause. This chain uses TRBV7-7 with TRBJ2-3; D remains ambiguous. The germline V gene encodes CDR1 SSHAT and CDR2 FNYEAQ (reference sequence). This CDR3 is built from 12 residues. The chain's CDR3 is CASSLDGDTQYF. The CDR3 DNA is TGTGCTAGCAGCTTAGACGGGGATACGCAGTATTTT.

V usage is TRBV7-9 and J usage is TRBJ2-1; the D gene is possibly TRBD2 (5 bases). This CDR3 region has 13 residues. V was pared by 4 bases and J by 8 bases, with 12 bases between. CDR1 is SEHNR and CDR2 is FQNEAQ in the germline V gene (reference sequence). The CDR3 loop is CASSSGLFYEQFF. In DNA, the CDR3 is TGTGCCAGCAGCTCCGGACTGTTCTATGAGCAGTTCTTC.

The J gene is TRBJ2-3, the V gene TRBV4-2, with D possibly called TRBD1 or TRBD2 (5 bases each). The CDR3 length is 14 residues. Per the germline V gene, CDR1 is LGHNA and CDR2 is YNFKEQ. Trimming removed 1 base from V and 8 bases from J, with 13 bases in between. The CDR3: CASSQGGGAGTQYF. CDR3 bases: TGTGCCAGCAGCCAAGGTGGGGGTGCGGGTACGCAGTATTTT.

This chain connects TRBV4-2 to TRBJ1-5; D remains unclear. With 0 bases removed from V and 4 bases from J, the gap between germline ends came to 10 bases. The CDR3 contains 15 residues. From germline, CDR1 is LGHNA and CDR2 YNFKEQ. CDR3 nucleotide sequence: TGTGCCAGCAGCCAAGAGGGCCAGATTAATCAGCCCCAGCATTTT. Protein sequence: CASSQEGQINQPQHF.

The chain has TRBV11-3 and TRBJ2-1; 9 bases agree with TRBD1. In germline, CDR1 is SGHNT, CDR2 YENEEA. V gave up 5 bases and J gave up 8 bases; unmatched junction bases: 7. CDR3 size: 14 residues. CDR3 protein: CASSLGQGRHEQFF. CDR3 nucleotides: TGTGCCAGCAGCCTTGGACAGGGGCGCCATGAGCAGTTCTTC.

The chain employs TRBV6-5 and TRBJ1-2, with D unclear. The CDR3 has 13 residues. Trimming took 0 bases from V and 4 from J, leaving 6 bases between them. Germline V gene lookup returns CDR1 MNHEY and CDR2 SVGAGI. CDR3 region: CASSYSTVYGYTF. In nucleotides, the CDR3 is TGTGCCAGCAGTTACTCTACTGTCTATGGCTACACCTTC.

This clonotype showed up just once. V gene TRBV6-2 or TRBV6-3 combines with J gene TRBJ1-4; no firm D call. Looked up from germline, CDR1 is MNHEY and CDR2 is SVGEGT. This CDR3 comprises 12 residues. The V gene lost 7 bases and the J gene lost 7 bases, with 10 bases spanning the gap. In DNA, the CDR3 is TGTGCCAGCACCACGAATACTGAAAAACTGTTTTTT. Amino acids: CASTTNTEKLFF.